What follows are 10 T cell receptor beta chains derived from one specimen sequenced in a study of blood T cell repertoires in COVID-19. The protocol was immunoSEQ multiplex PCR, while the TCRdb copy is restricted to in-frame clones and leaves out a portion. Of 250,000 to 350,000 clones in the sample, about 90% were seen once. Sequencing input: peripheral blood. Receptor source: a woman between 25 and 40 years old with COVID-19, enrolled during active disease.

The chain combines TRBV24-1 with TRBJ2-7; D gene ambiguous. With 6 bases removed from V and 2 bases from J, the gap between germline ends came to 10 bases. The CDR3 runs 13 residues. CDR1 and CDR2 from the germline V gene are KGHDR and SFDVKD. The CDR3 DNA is TGTGCCACCAGTCGGCGGATTACCTACGAGCAGTACTTC. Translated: CATSRRITYEQYF.

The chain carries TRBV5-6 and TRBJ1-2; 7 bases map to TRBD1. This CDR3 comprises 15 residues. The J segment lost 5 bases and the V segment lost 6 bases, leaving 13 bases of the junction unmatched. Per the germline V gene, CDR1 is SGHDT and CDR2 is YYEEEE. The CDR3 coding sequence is TGTGCCAGCACCGGAAGTTCGACAGGGTTATATGGCTACACCTTC. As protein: CASTGSSTGLYGYTF.

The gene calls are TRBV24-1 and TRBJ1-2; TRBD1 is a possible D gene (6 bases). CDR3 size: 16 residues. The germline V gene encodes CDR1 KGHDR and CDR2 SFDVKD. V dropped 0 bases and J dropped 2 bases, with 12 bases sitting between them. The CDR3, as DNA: TGTGCCACCAGTGATTTGGACTCAACAGGGAACTATGGCTACACCTTC. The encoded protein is CATSDLDSTGNYGYTF.

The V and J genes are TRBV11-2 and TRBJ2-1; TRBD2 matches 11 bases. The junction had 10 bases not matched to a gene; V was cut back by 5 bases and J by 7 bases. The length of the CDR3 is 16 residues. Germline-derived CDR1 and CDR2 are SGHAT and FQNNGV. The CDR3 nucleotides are TGTGCCAGCAGCATAATTGGTACTAGCGGGAGTAATGAGCAGTTCTTC. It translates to CASSIIGTSGSNEQFF. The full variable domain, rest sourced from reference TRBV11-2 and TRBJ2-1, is EAGVAQSPRYKIIEKRQSVAFWCNPISGHATLYWYQQILGQGPKLLIQFQNNGVVDDSQLPKDRFSAERLKGVDSTLKIQPAKLEDSAVYLCASSIIGTSGSNEQFFGPGTRLTVL.

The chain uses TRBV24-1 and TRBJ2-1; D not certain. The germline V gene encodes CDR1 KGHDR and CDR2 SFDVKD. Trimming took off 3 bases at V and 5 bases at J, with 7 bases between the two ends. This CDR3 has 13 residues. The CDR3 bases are TGTGCCACCAGTGATATTCTTCACAATGAGCAGTTCTTC. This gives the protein CATSDILHNEQFF.

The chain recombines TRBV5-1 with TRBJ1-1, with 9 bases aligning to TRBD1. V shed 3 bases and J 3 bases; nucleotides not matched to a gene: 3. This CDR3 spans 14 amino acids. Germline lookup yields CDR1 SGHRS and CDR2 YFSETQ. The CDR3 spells CASSWDRAYTEAFF. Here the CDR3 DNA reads TGCGCCAGCAGCTGGGACAGGGCCTACACTGAAGCTTTCTTT.

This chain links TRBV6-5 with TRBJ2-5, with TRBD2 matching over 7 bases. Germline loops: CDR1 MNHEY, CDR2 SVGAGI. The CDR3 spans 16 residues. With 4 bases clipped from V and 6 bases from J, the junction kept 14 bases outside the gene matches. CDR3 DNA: TGTGCCAGCAGTTCCATATCGGAGGGCGGGAGAAAGACCCAGTACTTC. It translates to CASSSISEGGRKTQYF.

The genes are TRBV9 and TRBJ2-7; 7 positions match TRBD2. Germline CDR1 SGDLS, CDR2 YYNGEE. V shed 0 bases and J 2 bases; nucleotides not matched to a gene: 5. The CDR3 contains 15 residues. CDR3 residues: CASSVESGKTYEQYF. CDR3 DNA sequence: TGTGCCAGCAGCGTAGAGAGCGGGAAAACCTACGAGCAGTACTTC.

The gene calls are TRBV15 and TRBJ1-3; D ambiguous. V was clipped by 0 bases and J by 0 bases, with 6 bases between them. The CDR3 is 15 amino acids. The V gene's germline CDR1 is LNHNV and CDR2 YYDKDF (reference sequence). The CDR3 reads CATSRDRSSGNTIYF. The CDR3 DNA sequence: TGTGCCACCAGCAGAGATAGGAGCTCTGGAAACACCATATATTTT.

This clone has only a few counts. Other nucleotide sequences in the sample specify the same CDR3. CDR3 DNA sequence: TGTGCCAGCAGTTTTGTAGCGGGAACAGATACGCAGTATTTT. Its translation: CASSFVAGTDTQYF. The gene calls are TRBV28 and TRBJ2-3; TRBD2 matches at 8 bases. The germline V gene has CDR1 MDHEN and CDR2 SYDVKM. V trimming: 3 bases; J trimming: 3 bases; junction bases outside the gene matches: 2. This CDR3 is 14 amino acids long.